This T cell receptor beta chain was obtained from a study of shared clonotypes between healthy human individuals. Overall study context: Donors had three CD4 naive, three CD4 memory, two CD8 naive and one CD8 memory plate apiece.

Trimming removed 3 bases at V and 3 bases at J, with 15 bases between. The germline V gene has CDR1 MDHEN and CDR2 SYDVKM. The CDR3 loop spans 16 amino acids. From CD4+ cells came CD45RA+ naive and CD45RA-negative memory subsets. The assay was immunoSEQ multiplex PCR, and TCRdb's table has in-frame clones only and misses some. Seen here are around 1,000,000 clones, 60% to 80% observed once, and the top ten hold 0.89%. V is TRBV28 and J is TRBJ1-5; weak D call: TRBD1 (6 bases). This TCR was sampled from a man younger than 35 in good health. Some clones in this sample may be carry-over from other donors' samples. Sequenced input: memory CD4+ T cells from PBMCs. Noted subset: CD45RA-negative fraction. CDR3 residues: CASSFRRGGNNQPQHF. In DNA form, the CDR3 reads TGTGCCAGCAGTTTTCGTAGAGGGGGGAACAATCAGCCCCAGCATTTT.